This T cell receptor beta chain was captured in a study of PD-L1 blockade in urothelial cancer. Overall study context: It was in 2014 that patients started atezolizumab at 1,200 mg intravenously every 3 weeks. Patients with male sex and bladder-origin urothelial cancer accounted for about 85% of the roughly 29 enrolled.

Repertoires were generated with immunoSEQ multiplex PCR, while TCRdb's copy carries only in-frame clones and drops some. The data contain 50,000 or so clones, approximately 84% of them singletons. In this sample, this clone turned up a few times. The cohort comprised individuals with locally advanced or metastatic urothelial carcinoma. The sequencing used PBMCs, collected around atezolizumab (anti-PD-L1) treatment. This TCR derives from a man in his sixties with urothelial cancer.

CDR3 in amino acids: CASSPRDTGELFF. CDR3 in DNA: TGTGCCAGCTCACCACGCGACACCGGGGAGCTGTTTTTT. The V call is TRBV18, the J call TRBJ2-2; no reliable D call. Looked up from germline, CDR1 is KGHSH and CDR2 is LQKENI. The CDR3 runs 13 residues. V was shortened by 1 base and J by 3 bases, with 3 bases between the two germline ends.